These 30 T cell receptor beta chains share one sample of origin, sequenced in a study of cytomegalovirus exposure and HLA in healthy donors (dated by TCRdb to about 2017). Libraries were prepared through the immunoSEQ multiplex PCR assay. For the multiplex PCR, a mixture combining 60 forward primers for TCR Vbeta segments and 13 reverse primers for TCR Jbeta segments was used. The immuneACCESS repertoire file appears here via TCRdb, limited to in-frame rearrangements. These files lack a portion of the clones; in checked studies, under half of the deficit traces to unresolved V genes, and the cause of the others is not known. This sample comprises about 300,000 clones, around 86% of them detected only once. The ten largest clones take up roughly 4% of the sample. The sample comprised PBMCs. The receptors derive from a man in his forties in good health and CMV-seropositive.

This clone has a handful of counts. This chain uses TRBV7-6 with TRBJ2-7; D may be TRBD2 (5 bases). The ends were cut back, 3 bases at V and 1 base at J, with 13 bases in the middle. The CDR3 spans 15 residues. CDR1 is SGHVS, CDR2 FNYEAQ, per germline. DNA of the CDR3: TGTGCCAGCAGCTTCGGCGGAGGAGAGTCCTACGAGCAGTACTTC. Its translation: CASSFGGGESYEQYF.

Note on this clone: The missing conserved phenylalanine or tryptophan at the end of this CDR3 makes a read error likely. The chain links TRBV5-1 to TRBJ1-2; D perhaps matches TRBD1 (5 bases). V gave up 4 bases and J gave up 0 bases, with 13 bases separating them. This CDR3 has 15 residues. Germline V lookup: CDR1 SGHRS, CDR2 YFSETQ. The CDR3 protein is CASSGGDGSNYGYTS. In nucleotides, the CDR3 is TGCGCCAGCAGCGGAGGGGACGGATCTAACTATGGCTACACCTCC.

V is TRBV7-9 and J is TRBJ2-7, with unresolved D. Germline CDR1 and CDR2: SEHNR and FQNEAQ (reference sequence). The CDR3 extends over 14 amino acids. V shed 6 bases and J shed 3 bases, with 15 bases lying between them. The CDR3: CASSLLEISYEQYF. As DNA, the CDR3 is TGTGCCAGCAGTCTCCTAGAGATTAGCTACGAGCAGTACTTC.

The rearrangement joins TRBV6-5 to TRBJ2-7; D possibly corresponds to TRBD2 (6 bases). Germline V gene lookup returns CDR1 MNHEY and CDR2 SVGAGI. The CDR3 loop spans 16 amino acids. V lost 4 bases and J lost 3, with 19 bases in between. This CDR3 is CASSFTGSTIDYEQYF. The DNA of the CDR3 is TGTGCCAGCAGTTTTACCGGGAGCACGATCGACTACGAGCAGTACTTC.

CDR3 in DNA: TGTGCCAGCAGCTTAACCAGTAGCAATCAGCCCCAGCATTTT. Its protein is CASSLTSSNQPQHF. V and J are TRBV7-9 and TRBJ1-5; D not resolved. The CDR3 covers 14 residues. CDR1 is SEHNR, CDR2 FQNEAQ, per germline (reference sequence). Trimming cost V 2 bases and J 0 bases, with 5 bases left between them. Full variable domain (outside the CDR3, taken from reference TRBV7-9 and TRBJ1-5): DTGVSQNPRHKITKRGQNVTFRCDPISEHNRLYWYRQTLGQGPEFLTYFQNEAQLEKSRLLSDRFSAERPKGSFSTLEIQRTEQGDSAMYLCASSLTSSNQPQHFGDGTRLSIL.

This clone has only a few counts. This sequence joins TRBV7-2 and TRBJ2-7, with TRBD2 identical over 7 bases. Germline assignment: CDR1 SGHTA and CDR2 FQGNSA. J gave up 0 bases and V 2 bases, and 4 bases lay outside the gene matches. The CDR3 is made up of 15 amino acids. This chain's CDR3 is CASSLLAESSYEQYF. The CDR3 coding sequence is TGTGCCAGCAGCTTACTAGCGGAAAGCTCCTACGAGCAGTACTTC.

The genes are TRBV29-1 and TRBJ2-7, with no clear D. Germline V CDR1 and CDR2: SQVTM, ANQGSEA. The germline V and J ends were trimmed by 3 bases and 0 bases, with 6 bases remaining between them. This CDR3 has 12 amino acids. CDR3 region: CSVEESSYEQYF. The CDR3 DNA is TGCAGCGTTGAGGAGAGCTCCTACGAGCAGTACTTC.

The CDR3 DNA sequence: TGTGCCAGCAAGGATCAGGGCCGTTACACTGAAGCTTTCTTT. Protein product: CASKDQGRYTEAFF. The chain links TRBV19 to TRBJ1-1; D might be TRBD1 (5 bases). V gave up 9 bases and J gave up 3 bases, with 17 bases separating them. There are 14 residues in the CDR3. Looked up from germline, CDR1 is LNHDA and CDR2 is SQIVND (reference sequence).

CDR3 protein: CASSLGGTGGHGYTF. DNA for the CDR3: TGCGCCAGCAGCTTGGGCGGGACAGGGGGACATGGCTACACCTTC. This sequence joins TRBV5-1 and TRBJ1-2; 11 bases map to TRBD1. V shed 0 bases, J shed 6 bases, and the junction held 4 bases outside the gene matches. Germline CDR1 reads SGHRS; CDR2 reads YFSETQ. CDR3 length: 15 residues.

A single count supports this clone. This chain uses TRBV7-2 with TRBJ2-3; D unclear. Germline V CDR1 and CDR2: SGHTA, FQGNSA. V was cut by 5 bases and J by 0 bases, with 9 bases left in between. This CDR3 spans 14 amino acids. The CDR3: CASSAMTSTDTQYF. Here the CDR3 DNA reads TGTGCCAGCAGCGCCATGACTAGCACAGATACGCAGTATTTT.

The chain carries TRBV28 and TRBJ2-7; D is perhaps TRBD1 (6 bases). Per germline, CDR1 MDHEN and CDR2 SYDVKM. The CDR3 runs 15 residues. Trimming took off 2 bases at V and 4 bases at J, with 15 bases between the two ends. CDR3: CASSLAGASPYEQYF. The CDR3 DNA reads as TGTGCCAGCAGTTTAGCAGGGGCTTCTCCTTACGAGCAGTACTTC.

The DNA for the CDR3 is TGTGCCAGCAGTCAGTTTGTCCGGGACAGGGGGTCTCTTGGCTACACCTTC. Translated: CASSQFVRDRGSLGYTF. The chain employs TRBV28 and TRBJ1-2, with TRBD1 matching over 11 bases. CDR3 size: 17 residues. V shed 5 bases and J 7 bases; nucleotides not matched to a gene: 15. The germline CDR1 and CDR2 sequences are MDHEN and SYDVKM.

This clone was recorded a few times. The rearrangement links TRBV4-2 to TRBJ1-4; TRBD1 matches at 10 bases. The CDR3 has 16 amino acids. J lost 7 bases, V lost 0 bases, and 5 bases had no gene match. Germline V lookup: CDR1 LGHNA, CDR2 YNFKEQ. The CDR3 DNA follows: TGTGCCAGCAGCCAAGAAAGGGGGACAGGGGTTGAAAAACTGTTTTTT. Translated, it gives CASSQERGTGVEKLFF.

The chain has TRBV7-2 and TRBJ2-1; 7 bases fit TRBD2. The V and J ends lost 4 bases and 10 bases, in that order; junction bases with no gene match: 4. CDR3 length: 12 residues. Germline V gene sequence: CDR1 SGHTA, CDR2 FQGNSA. The CDR3 is CASSYLAVEQFF. The CDR3 DNA reads TGTGCCAGCAGCTACCTAGCGGTCGAGCAGTTCTTC.

As to this clone: The junction differs from germline at one of its ends, possibly a read error. V is TRBV7-9 and J is TRBJ2-3, with TRBD2 matching 9 bases. CDR3 length: 15 residues. The germline CDR1 and CDR2 sequences are SEHNR and FQNEAQ (reference sequence). The CDR3 loop is CSSSFSGSPTDTQYF. For the CDR3, the DNA is TGTTCCAGCAGCTTTAGCGGGAGCCCCACAGATACGCAGTATTTT.

The chain combines TRBV7-3 with TRBJ2-1, with D perhaps matching TRBD2 (6 bases). Germline CDR1 and CDR2: SGHTA and FQGTGA. Trimming cost V 4 bases and J 3 bases, with 25 bases left between them. The CDR3 spans 19 residues. CDR3 amino acids: CASSSPRPPDGSVYNEQFF. CDR3 in DNA: TGTGCCAGCAGCTCACCTCGACCCCCTGACGGGAGTGTCTACAATGAGCAGTTCTTC.

This chain links TRBV6-6 with TRBJ2-2; D remains unclear. Germline V gene data show CDR1 as MNHNY and CDR2 as SVGAGI (reference sequence). The CDR3 has 14 residues. Trimming removed 2 bases from V and 2 bases from J, with 6 bases in between. CDR3 nucleotide sequence: TGTGCCAGCAGTTACGAGATTAACACCGGGGAGCTGTTTTTT. Amino acid sequence: CASSYEINTGELFF.

V usage is TRBV27 and J usage is TRBJ2-7, with TRBD2 matching 8 bases. Germline assignment: CDR1 MNHEY and CDR2 SMNVEV (reference sequence). The junction had 13 bases not matched to a gene; V was cut back by 0 bases and J by 12 bases. The CDR3 is 15 residues long. The CDR3 sequence is CASSLSRERETPRYF. CDR3 nucleotides: TGTGCCAGCAGTTTATCGCGGGAGCGGGAGACACCCCGGTACTTC.

The V call is TRBV4-2, the J call TRBJ2-7, with 7 nucleotides matching TRBD1. V lost 4 bases, J lost 3 bases, and 0 bases stayed unmatched. Germline V lookup: CDR1 LGHNA, CDR2 YNFKEQ. This CDR3 comprises 12 residues. Here the CDR3 DNA reads TGTGCCAGCAGCCGGACAGGCTACGAGCAGTACTTC. It translates to CASSRTGYEQYF.

The chain couples TRBV7-3 to TRBJ2-2; D gene unclear. The V gene lost 0 bases and the J gene lost 0 bases, with 8 bases spanning the gap. The CDR3 has 16 amino acids. CDR1 is SGHTA and CDR2 is FQGTGA in the germline V gene. CDR3 amino acids: CASSLTTTANTGELFF. CDR3 DNA: TGTGCCAGCAGCTTAACGACAACAGCGAACACCGGGGAGCTGTTTTTT.

The chain has TRBV7-8 and TRBJ1-1; TRBD1 matches at 9 bases. From germline, CDR1 is SGHVS and CDR2 FQNEAQ. CDR3 length: 15 amino acids. The V and J ends lost 4 bases and 5 bases, in that order; junction bases with no gene match: 8. Here the CDR3 DNA reads TGTGCCAGCAGCTCACGGACAGGGGTAATGACTGAAGCTTTCTTT. Amino acids: CASSSRTGVMTEAFF.

This clone was seen once. This sequence joins TRBV28 and TRBJ2-1, with a possible D match to TRBD1 (6 bases). The CDR3 covers 18 residues. Germline CDR1 reads MDHEN; CDR2 reads SYDVKM. The ends were cut back, 6 bases at V and 0 bases at J, with 21 bases in the middle. DNA for the CDR3: TGTGCCAGCAGCGCAACTGTATACAGGGAAAGCTCCTACAATGAGCAGTTCTTC. This encodes CASSATVYRESSYNEQFF.

The rearrangement joins TRBV29-1 to TRBJ2-6; 12 nucleotides line up with TRBD1. Germline assignment: CDR1 SQVTM and CDR2 ANQGSEA. The CDR3 has 16 amino acids. J was trimmed by 4 bases and V by 6 bases; bases with no gene match: 7. In DNA form, the CDR3 reads TGCAGCGTACAGGGACAGGGGGCGCTGGGGGCCAACGTCCTGACTTTC. Its protein product is CSVQGQGALGANVLTF.

This chain connects TRBV11-2 to TRBJ1-1; no definite D call. This CDR3 has 14 residues. Trimming cost V 5 bases and J 0 bases, with 10 bases left between them. Germline V gives CDR1 SGHAT, CDR2 FQNNGV. The CDR3 region is CASSQFAVNTEAFF. In DNA form, the CDR3 reads TGTGCCAGCAGCCAGTTCGCGGTGAACACTGAAGCTTTCTTT.

The CDR3 nucleotides are TGTGCCAGCAGCCAAGTTGGAGGGCGAACTGAAGCTTTCTTT. Translation gives CASSQVGGRTEAFF. V and J are TRBV14 and TRBJ1-1; D is unresolved. The CDR3 has 14 amino acids. V gave up 1 base and J gave up 5 bases, with 11 bases separating them. Germline V CDR1 and CDR2: SGHDN, FVKESK.

The chain links TRBV7-2 to TRBJ2-7; 10 bases align to TRBD1. Germline V CDR1 and CDR2: SGHTA, FQGNSA. This CDR3 has 14 residues. V shed 5 bases and J 2 bases; nucleotides not matched to a gene: 3. Here the CDR3 reads CASSMTGGAYEQYF. In DNA form, the CDR3 reads TGTGCCAGCAGCATGACAGGGGGCGCCTACGAGCAGTACTTC.

This sequence joins TRBV4-1 and TRBJ1-4, with D tentatively TRBD1 (5 bases). The V and J ends lost 4 bases and 3 bases respectively, with 12 bases between them. This CDR3 spans 15 amino acids. Germline V gene lookup returns CDR1 MGHRA and CDR2 YSYEKL. As DNA, the CDR3 is TGCGCCAGCAGCCGCAGGGTGTTGGCTAATGAAAAACTGTTTTTT. Its translation: CASSRRVLANEKLFF.

In its sample, this clone was seen once. The chain links TRBV2 to TRBJ2-1; D gene unclear. Germline CDR1 SNHLY, CDR2 FYNNEI. V shed 2 bases and J shed 13 bases, with 12 bases lying between them. The CDR3 length is 12 residues. The CDR3 region is CASSEWYGGQFF. The CDR3 nucleotides are TGTGCCAGCAGTGAATGGTACGGCGGTCAGTTCTTC.

The chain has TRBV7-9 and TRBJ2-5, with 13 bases fitting TRBD2. The CDR3 has 17 amino acids. Germline values: CDR1 SEHNR, CDR2 FQNEAQ (reference sequence). The V segment lost 2 bases and the J segment 3 bases; nucleotides outside the gene matches: 6. CDR3: CASSLRLAGGPKETQYF. The CDR3 nucleotides are TGTGCCAGCAGCTTACGACTAGCGGGAGGCCCTAAAGAGACCCAGTACTTC.

This clone appeared once. The chain couples TRBV27 to TRBJ1-3; 7 bases agree with TRBD1. The CDR3 covers 16 residues. Per the germline V gene, CDR1 is MNHEY and CDR2 is SMNVEV (reference sequence). Trimming cost V 0 bases and J 8 bases; bases outside gene matches: 10. CDR3 residues: CASSLSSQGLRDTIYF. CDR3 nucleotide sequence: TGTGCCAGCAGTTTATCCTCACAGGGGCTTCGGGACACCATATATTTT.